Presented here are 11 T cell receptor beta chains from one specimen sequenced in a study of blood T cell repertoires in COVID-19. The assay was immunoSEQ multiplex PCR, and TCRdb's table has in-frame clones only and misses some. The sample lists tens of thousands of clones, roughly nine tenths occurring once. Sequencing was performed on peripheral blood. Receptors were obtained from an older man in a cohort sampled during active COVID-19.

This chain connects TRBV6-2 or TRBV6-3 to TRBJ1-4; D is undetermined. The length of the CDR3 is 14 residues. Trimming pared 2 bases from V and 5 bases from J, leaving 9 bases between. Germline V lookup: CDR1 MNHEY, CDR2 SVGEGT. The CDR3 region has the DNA TGTGCCAGCAGTTACGGGCAGCCGAATGAAAAACTGTTTTTT. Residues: CASSYGQPNEKLFF.

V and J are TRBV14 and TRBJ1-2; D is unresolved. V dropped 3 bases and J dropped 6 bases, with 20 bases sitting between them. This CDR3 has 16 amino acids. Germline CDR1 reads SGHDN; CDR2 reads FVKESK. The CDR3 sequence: CASSHLFEGSMDGYTF. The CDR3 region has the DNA TGTGCCAGCAGCCACCTATTCGAGGGATCTATGGATGGCTACACCTTC.

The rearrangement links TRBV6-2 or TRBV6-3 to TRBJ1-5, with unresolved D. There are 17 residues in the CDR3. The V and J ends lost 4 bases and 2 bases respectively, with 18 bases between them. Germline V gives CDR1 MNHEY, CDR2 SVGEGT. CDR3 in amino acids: CASSLSRGEAGNQPQHF. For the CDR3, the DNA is TGTGCCAGCAGTTTATCGCGAGGAGAGGCGGGCAATCAGCCCCAGCATTTT.

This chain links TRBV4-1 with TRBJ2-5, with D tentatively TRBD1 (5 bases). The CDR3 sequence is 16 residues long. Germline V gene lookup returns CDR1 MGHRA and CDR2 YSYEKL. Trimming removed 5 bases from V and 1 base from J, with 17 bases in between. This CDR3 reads CASSRTSTTLQETQYF. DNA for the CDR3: TGCGCCAGCAGCAGGACATCCACCACCCTCCAAGAGACCCAGTACTTC.

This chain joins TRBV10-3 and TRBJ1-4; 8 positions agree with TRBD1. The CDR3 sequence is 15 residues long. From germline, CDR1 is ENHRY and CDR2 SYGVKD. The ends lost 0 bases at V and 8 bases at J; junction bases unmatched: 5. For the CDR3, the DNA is TGTGCCATCAGTGAGTCGCAGGGGGCGCGGGAAAAACTGTTTTTT. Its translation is CAISESQGAREKLFF.

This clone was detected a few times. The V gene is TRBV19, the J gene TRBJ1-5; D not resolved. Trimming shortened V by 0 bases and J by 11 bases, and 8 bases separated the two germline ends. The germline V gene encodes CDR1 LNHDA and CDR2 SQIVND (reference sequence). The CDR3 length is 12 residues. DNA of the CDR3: TGTGCCAGTAGTATAGAGGAGGGTTCCCAGCATTTT. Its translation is CASSIEEGSQHF.

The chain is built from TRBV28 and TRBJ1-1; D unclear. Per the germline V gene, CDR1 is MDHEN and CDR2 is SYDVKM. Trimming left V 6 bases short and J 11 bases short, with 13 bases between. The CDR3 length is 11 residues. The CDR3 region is CASSFGSGAFF. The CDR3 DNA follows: TGTGCCAGCAGCTTCGGGTCCGGGGCTTTCTTT.

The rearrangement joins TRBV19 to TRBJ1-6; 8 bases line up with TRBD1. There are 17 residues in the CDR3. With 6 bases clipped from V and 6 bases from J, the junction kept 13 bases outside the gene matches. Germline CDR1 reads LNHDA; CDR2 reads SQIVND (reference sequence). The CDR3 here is CASSHGQGEKRNSPLHF. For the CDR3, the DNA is TGTGCCAGTAGCCATGGACAGGGTGAGAAACGTAATTCACCCCTCCACTTT.

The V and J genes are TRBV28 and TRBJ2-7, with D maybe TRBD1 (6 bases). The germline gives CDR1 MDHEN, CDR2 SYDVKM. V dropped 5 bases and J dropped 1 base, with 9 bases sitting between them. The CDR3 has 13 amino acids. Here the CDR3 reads CASSVTGSYEQYV. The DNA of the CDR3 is TGTGCCAGCAGTGTGACAGGTTCCTACGAGCAGTACGTC.

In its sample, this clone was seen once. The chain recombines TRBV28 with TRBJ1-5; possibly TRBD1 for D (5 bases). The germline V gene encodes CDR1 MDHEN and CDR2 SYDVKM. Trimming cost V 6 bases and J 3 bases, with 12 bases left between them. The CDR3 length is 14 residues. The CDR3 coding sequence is TGTGCCAGCAGGGAGGGGACCCACAATCAGCCCCAGCATTTT. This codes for CASREGTHNQPQHF.

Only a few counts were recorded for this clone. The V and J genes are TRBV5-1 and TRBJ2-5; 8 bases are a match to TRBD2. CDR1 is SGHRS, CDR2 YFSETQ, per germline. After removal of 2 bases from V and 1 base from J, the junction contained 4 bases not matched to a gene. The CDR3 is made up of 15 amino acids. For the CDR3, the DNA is TGCGCCAGCAGCTTAAGCGGGGGCACCCAAGAGACCCAGTACTTC. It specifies CASSLSGGTQETQYF.